Below, 3 T cell receptor beta chains from the same sample are listed, as sequenced in a study of CD8 T cells in ankylosing spondylitis (dated by TCRdb to between 2016 and 2019). Libraries were constructed by 5' RACE. Sequenced on an Illumina HiSeq 2500. TCRdb trimmed the raw reads at Q25, called clones with MiXCR and kept productive beta chains. Duplicate CDR3 protein sequences are folded into a single record with the most common DNA and genes. For this sample the table gives 200,000 to 250,000 distinct CDR3 sequences, of which roughly a tenth were detected only once. 20% to 25% of the sample lies in the top ten. The sequencing sample was made of blood, either unsorted or a sorted T cell fraction (not recorded which). The source is a male donor with ankylosing spondylitis or in good health (not recorded which).

This clonotype was observed at least ten times. The rearrangement uses TRBV24-1 and TRBJ2-5; TRBD1 aligns across 7 bases. J was trimmed by 7 bases and V by 4 bases; bases with no gene match: 8. Germline-derived CDR1 and CDR2 are KGHDR and SFDVKD. The CDR3 is made up of 14 amino acids. The CDR3 region is CATSDVTGSATQYF. CDR3 sequence (DNA): TGTGCCACCAGTGACGTGACAGGGTCGGCGACCCAGTACTTC.

In this sample, this clonotype turned up many times. The chain is built from TRBV6-5 and TRBJ1-2, with D maybe TRBD1 (5 bases). The germline V gene encodes CDR1 MNHEY and CDR2 SVGAGI. Trimming cost V 5 bases and J 10 bases, with 14 bases left between them. This CDR3 contains 12 residues. In DNA, the CDR3 is TGTGCCAGCAGTCCTCGAGGGGCCCACTACACCTTC. It translates to CASSPRGAHYTF.

With respect to this clonotype: One end of the junction fails to match germline, which may point to a read error. In nucleotides, the CDR3 is TGCAGTGCTAGAGATTTCAGGGGGCATGCGGGGGGCCAACGTCCTGACTTT. It yields the protein CSARDFRGHAGGQRPDF. The V gene is TRBV20-1, the J gene TRBJ2-6; perhaps D is TRBD1 or TRBD2 (8 bases each). The CDR3 contains 17 residues. Germline CDR1 reads DFQATT; CDR2 reads SNEGSKA (reference sequence).